A single sample gave rise to the 10 T cell receptor beta chains below, sequenced in a study of blood T cell repertoires in COVID-19. Sequencing used immunoSEQ multiplex PCR; TCRdb keeps in-frame clones, though not all of them. Among approximately 240,000 clones listed, 70% to 85% were seen once. The source material was peripheral blood. The receptors were sampled from a woman older than 75 with active or convalescent COVID-19.

The chain joins TRBV19 to TRBJ1-5, with a weak D call TRBD1 (6 bases). CDR3 length equals 15 residues. The germline V gene has CDR1 LNHDA and CDR2 SQIVND (reference sequence). The V end was cut by 7 bases, the J end by 1 base, with 14 bases between. The CDR3 DNA sequence: TGTGCCAGTAAATACGGGGGGGCGAGCAATCAGCCCCAGCATTTT. It codes for CASKYGGASNQPQHF.

V is TRBV24-1 and J is TRBJ2-3; a possible D gene is TRBD2 (6 bases). Germline lookup yields CDR1 KGHDR and CDR2 SFDVKD. Trimming took off 3 bases at V and 3 bases at J, with 15 bases between the two ends. The CDR3 sequence is 16 residues long. CDR3 DNA: TGTGCCACCAGTGATCGACGGGACTTAGGGACAGATACGCAGTATTTT. As protein: CATSDRRDLGTDTQYF.

The chain links TRBV9 to TRBJ2-5; the D is unclear. CDR1 and CDR2 from the germline V gene are SGDLS and YYNGEE. Trimming stripped 4 bases from V and 1 base from J, with 8 bases between. There are 13 residues in the CDR3. CDR3 in amino acids: CASSLRFQETQYF. For the CDR3, the DNA is TGTGCCAGCAGCTTGCGTTTCCAAGAGACCCAGTACTTC.

This chain uses TRBV19 with TRBJ1-2; D may be TRBD1 (5 bases). The ends were cut back, 6 bases at V and 5 bases at J, with 10 bases in the middle. The CDR3 covers 12 residues. Germline CDR1 LNHDA, CDR2 SQIVND (reference sequence). DNA for the CDR3: TGTGCCAGTAGCCGACGACAGTATGGCTACACCTTC. This codes for CASSRRQYGYTF.

The chain is built from TRBV24-1 and TRBJ2-1; 7 bases are a match to TRBD1. Germline values: CDR1 KGHDR, CDR2 SFDVKD. V lost 0 bases and J lost 0; bases outside the gene matches: 4. The CDR3 contains 17 residues. The DNA for the CDR3 is TGTGCCACCAGTGATTTGTCGGGACAGTCCTCCTACAATGAGCAGTTCTTC. Translating it yields CATSDLSGQSSYNEQFF.

This clone was detected a few times. The chain carries TRBV7-9 and TRBJ1-2, with D tentatively TRBD1 (5 bases). The CDR3 spans 14 residues. Trimming removed 5 bases from V and 6 bases from J, with 16 bases in between. CDR1 is SEHNR and CDR2 is FQNEAQ in the germline V gene (reference sequence). This CDR3 reads CASSPGRGGNGYTF. The CDR3 DNA reads as TGTGCCAGCAGCCCGGGGAGGGGTGGAAATGGCTACACCTTC.

This rearrangement joins TRBV28 to TRBJ2-7, with 9 positions matching TRBD2. V gave up 7 bases and J gave up 6 bases; unmatched junction bases: 10. Germline V gene data show CDR1 as MDHEN and CDR2 as SYDVKM. The CDR3 contains 14 residues. The CDR3 is CASTSGTSRSEQYF. The CDR3 region has the DNA TGTGCCAGCACATCCGGGACTAGCCGCTCCGAGCAGTACTTC.

V and J are TRBV6-5 and TRBJ2-5; TRBD1 might be the D (6 bases). The CDR3 sequence is 15 residues long. Germline V gives CDR1 MNHEY, CDR2 SVGAGI. Trimming left V 6 bases short and J 5 bases short, with 19 bases between. CDR3 DNA: TGTGCCAGCAGCCTGACAGGTCCCATTGTGGAGACCCAGTACTTC. Translating it yields CASSLTGPIVETQYF.

This clone occurred a few times. The chain links TRBV19 to TRBJ1-6, with a tentative D call TRBD1 (6 bases). This CDR3 is 15 amino acids long. CDR1 is LNHDA and CDR2 is SQIVND in the germline V gene (reference sequence). V gave up 3 bases and J gave up 7 bases, with 13 bases separating them. CDR3 sequence reads: CASSILQGRNSPLHF. CDR3 nucleotide sequence: TGTGCCAGTAGTATTTTACAGGGAAGAAATTCACCCCTCCACTTT.

The count of this clone is one. This chain uses TRBV3-1 (or the pseudogene TRBV3-2) with TRBJ1-2; D uncertain. The germline V and J ends were trimmed by 1 base and 2 bases, with 8 bases remaining between them. This CDR3 comprises 14 residues. The germline V gene encodes CDR1 LGHDT and CDR2 YNNKEL (reference sequence). CDR3 nucleotides: TGTGCCAGCAGCCAAGGCAGCGGAAACTATGGCTACACCTTC. It translates to CASSQGSGNYGYTF.